This entry is about one T cell receptor (beta chain). Its target is not known. The same CDR3 is also encoded by other DNA sequences in this sample. Vbeta (60) and Jbeta (13) primers were used in the PCR. TCRdb's table, derived via immunoSEQ multiplex PCR, lists solely in-frame clones and lacks some. Counted here are 100,000 to 150,000 clones, roughly a tenth occurring once; the ten biggest clones make up around 4.6%. These data originate in a study of cytomegalovirus exposure and HLA in healthy donors. Findings and limits, study-wide: For most TCR beta V segments, an earlier analysis put the productive rate at about 87% or about 30% of the time. The authors excluded some V segments, including TRBV6-2 and TRBV6-3, as indistinguishable. With DRB1 most and HLA-C fewest, TCR association rates differed between HLA loci in a later analysis. An observed cluster of highly shared sequence variants was recorded as a likely sequencing artifact.

V was clipped by 6 bases and J by 0 bases, with 11 bases between them. The CDR3 contains 13 residues. Germline CDR1 SQVTM, CDR2 ANQGSEA. This chain joins TRBV29-1 and TRBJ1-1, with a possible D match to TRBD1 (6 bases). Input material: PBMCs. This receptor was taken from a woman aged 18 to 35 in good health and CMV-seropositive. CDR3 region: CSVGQLMNTEAFF. Here the CDR3 DNA reads TGCAGCGTCGGACAGTTAATGAACACTGAAGCTTTCTTT.